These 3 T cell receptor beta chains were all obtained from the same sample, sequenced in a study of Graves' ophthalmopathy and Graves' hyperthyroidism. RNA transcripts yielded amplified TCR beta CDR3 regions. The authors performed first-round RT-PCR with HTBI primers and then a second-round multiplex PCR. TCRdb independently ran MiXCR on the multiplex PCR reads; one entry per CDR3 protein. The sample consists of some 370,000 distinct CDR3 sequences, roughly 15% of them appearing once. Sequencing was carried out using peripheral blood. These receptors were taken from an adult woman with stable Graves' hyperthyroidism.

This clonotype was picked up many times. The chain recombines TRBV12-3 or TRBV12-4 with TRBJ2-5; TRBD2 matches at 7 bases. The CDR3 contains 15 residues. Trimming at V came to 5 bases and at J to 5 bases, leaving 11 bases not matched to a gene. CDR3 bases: TGTGCCAGCAGTCCTCCTTCGACCGGGGGGGAGACCCAGTACTTC. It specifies CASSPPSTGGETQYF.

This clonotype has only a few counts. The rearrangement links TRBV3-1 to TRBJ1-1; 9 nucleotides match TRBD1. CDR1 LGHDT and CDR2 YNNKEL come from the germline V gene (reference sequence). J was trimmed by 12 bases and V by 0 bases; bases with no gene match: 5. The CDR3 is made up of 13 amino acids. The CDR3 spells CASSQDGTGRPFF. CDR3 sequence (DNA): TGTGCCAGCAGCCAAGACGGGACAGGGAGGCCTTTCTTT.

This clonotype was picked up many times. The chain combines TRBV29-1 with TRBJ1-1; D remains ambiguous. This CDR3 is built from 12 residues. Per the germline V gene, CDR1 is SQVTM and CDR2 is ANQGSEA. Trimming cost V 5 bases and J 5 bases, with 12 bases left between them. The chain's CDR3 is CSVRGSRTEAFF. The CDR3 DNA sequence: TGCAGCGTTAGAGGGTCGAGGACTGAAGCTTTCTTT.